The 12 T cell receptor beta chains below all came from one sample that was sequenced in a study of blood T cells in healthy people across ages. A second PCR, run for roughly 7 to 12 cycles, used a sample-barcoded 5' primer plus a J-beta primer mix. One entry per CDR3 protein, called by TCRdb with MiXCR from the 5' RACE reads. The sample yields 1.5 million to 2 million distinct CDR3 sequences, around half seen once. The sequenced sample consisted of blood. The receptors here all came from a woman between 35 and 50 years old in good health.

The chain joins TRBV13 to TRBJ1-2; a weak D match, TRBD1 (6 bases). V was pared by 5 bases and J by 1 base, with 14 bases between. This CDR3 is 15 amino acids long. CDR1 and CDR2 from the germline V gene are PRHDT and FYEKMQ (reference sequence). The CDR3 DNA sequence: TGTGCCAGCAGCCTAAGACAGGAAATTAACTATGGCTACACCTTC. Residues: CASSLRQEINYGYTF.

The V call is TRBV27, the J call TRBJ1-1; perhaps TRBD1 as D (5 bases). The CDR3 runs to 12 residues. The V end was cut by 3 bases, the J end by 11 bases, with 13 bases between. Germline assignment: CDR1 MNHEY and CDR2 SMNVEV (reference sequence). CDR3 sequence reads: CASSFPGGEAFF. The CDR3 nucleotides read TGTGCCAGCAGTTTCCCGGGAGGGGAGGCTTTCTTT.

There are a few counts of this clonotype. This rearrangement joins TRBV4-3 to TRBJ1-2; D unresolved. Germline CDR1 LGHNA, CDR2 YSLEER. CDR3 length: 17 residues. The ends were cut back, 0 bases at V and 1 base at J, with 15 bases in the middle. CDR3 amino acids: CASSQDLGIGLNYGYTF. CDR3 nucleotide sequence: TGCGCCAGCAGCCAAGATTTAGGTATAGGGCTTAACTATGGCTACACCTTC.

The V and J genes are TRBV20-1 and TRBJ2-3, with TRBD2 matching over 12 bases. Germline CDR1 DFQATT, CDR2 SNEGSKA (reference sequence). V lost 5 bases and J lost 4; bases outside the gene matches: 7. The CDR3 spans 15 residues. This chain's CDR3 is CSASLLAGGADTQYF. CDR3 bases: TGCAGTGCTTCGTTACTAGCGGGGGGAGCAGATACGCAGTATTTT.

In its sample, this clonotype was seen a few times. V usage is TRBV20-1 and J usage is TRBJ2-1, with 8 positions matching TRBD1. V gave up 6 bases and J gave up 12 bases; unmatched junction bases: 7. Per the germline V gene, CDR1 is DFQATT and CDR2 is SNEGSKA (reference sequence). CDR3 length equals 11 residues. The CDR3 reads CSARTGRGQFF. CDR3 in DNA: TGCAGTGCCCGGACAGGGAGAGGGCAGTTCTTC.

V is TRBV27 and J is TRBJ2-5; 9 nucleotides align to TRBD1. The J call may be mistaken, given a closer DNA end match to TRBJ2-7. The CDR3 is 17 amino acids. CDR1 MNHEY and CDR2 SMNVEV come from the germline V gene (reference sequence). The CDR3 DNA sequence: TGTGCCAGCAGTTTTTTCCCAGTGGACAGGGGTAGATACGAGCAGTACTTC. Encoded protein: CASSFFPVDRGRYEQYF.

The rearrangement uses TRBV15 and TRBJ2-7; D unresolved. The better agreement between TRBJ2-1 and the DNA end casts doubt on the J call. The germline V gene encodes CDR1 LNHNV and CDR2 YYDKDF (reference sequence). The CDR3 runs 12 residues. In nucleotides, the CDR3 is TGTGCCACCAGCAGAAGTGTAAGTGAGCAGTTCTTC. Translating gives CATSRSVSEQFF.

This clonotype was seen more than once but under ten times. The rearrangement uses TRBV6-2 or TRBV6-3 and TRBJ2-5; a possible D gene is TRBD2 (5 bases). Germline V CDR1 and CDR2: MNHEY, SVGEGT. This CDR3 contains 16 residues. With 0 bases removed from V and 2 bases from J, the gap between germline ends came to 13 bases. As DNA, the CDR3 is TGTGCCAGCAGTTACTCCTTGCAGGAGGAACAAGAGACCCAGTACTTC. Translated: CASSYSLQEEQETQYF.

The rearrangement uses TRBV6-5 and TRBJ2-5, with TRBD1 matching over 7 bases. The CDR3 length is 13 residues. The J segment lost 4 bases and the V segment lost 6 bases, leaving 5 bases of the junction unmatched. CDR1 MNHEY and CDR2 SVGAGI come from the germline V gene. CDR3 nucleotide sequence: TGTGCCAGCAGACTGGGACAGTTAGAGACCCAGTACTTC. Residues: CASRLGQLETQYF.

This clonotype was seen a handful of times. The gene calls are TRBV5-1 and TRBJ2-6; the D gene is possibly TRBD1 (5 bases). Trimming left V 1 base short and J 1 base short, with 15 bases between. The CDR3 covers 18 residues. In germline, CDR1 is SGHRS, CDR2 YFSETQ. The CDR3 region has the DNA TGCGCCAGCAGCTTGTACCCCGGCGACAGATCTGGGGCCAACGTCCTGACTTTC. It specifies CASSLYPGDRSGANVLTF.

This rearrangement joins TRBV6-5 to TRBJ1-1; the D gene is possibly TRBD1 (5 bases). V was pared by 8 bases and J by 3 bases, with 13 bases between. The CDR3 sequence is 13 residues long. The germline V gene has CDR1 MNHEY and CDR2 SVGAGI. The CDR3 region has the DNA TGTGCCAGCCAGGGATACGAACACACTGAAGCTTTCTTT. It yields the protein CASQGYEHTEAFF.

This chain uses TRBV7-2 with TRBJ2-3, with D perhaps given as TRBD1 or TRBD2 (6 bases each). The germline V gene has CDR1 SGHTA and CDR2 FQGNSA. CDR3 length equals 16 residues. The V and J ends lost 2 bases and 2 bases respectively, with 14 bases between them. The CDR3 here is CASSLMIWGATDTQYF. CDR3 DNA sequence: TGTGCCAGCAGCTTAATGATATGGGGGGCCACAGATACGCAGTATTTT.